This T cell receptor (beta chain) was obtained from a study of blood T cells in healthy people across ages. The germline gives CDR1 KGHSH, CDR2 LQKENI. The CDR3 extends over 15 amino acids. Trimming took 4 bases from V and 0 from J, leaving 13 bases between them. Every donor contributed about 10 milliliters of peripheral blood by blood draw. Findings of the study overall: Per-million-T-cell TCR beta diversity fell roughly linearly with age.

A second PCR of roughly 7 to 11 cycles used a sample-barcoded 5' primer and a J-beta primer mix. Every sample produced at least 2.5 million CDR3-containing paired-end reads. MiXCR was run by TCRdb on the 5' RACE reads, yielding one entry per CDR3 protein. The sample shows 1 million or so distinct CDR3 sequences, around 25% of them seen only once. This clonotype was seen only a few times. The antigen is not known. Another study also made use of these data, one on T cells of mothers and their children. From that second work: Material was donated by three healthy Caucasian mothers and their six children.

This receptor was obtained from a girl aged 2 to 10 in good health. What was sequenced was blood. J is TRBJ2-7 and V is TRBV18; the D call may be TRBD1 or TRBD2 (5 bases each). The CDR3 is CASSRSGTGSYEQYF. CDR3 nucleotides: TGTGCCAGCTCACGATCCGGGACGGGCTCCTACGAGCAGTACTTC.